This T cell receptor beta chain came from a study of OX40 agonist ivuxolimab in advanced cancers. Turning to the overall study: The costimulatory receptor OX40 (CD134) was targeted by ivuxolimab, a fully human IgG2 agonistic monoclonal antibody. Intravenous ivuxolimab was administered to patients every 2 weeks at six dose levels: 0.01, 0.1, 0.3, 1.5, 3 and 10 mg/kg. Among the roughly 52 dose-escalation patients, 19 had hepatocellular carcinoma, around 15 melanoma, 9 renal cell carcinoma and 9 head and neck cancer. In the dose-escalation cohort, approximately 82% of patients were male, and the mean age was roughly 60 years, with a range of about 23 to 80. Patients were allowed to have had prior anti-PD-1, anti-PD-L1 or anti-CTLA-4 therapy, and approximately 40% of the dose-escalation patients had previously received checkpoint inhibitors. Partial responses were achieved by three dose-escalation patients, of whom one had hepatocellular carcinoma and two had cutaneous melanoma. Peripheral TCRbeta sequencing aimed to test whether ivuxolimab altered TCR sequence diversity and caused clonal T-cell expansion. The paper describes the monotherapy dose-escalation part (N ≈ 49 patients) of the phase I trial of ivuxolimab. Overall study outcomes, separate from this receptor: Low levels of normalized T-cell clonal expansion were also seen in some nonresponding patients. At doses of 0.1 to 3.0 mg/kg, clonal expansion of both CD4+ and CD8+ blood T cells was observed from baseline to week 6. After ivuxolimab, expanded clones were on average more numerous among CD8+ T cells than among CD4+ T cells. The antigen specificity of the clonally expanded peripheral T cells was not determined. Partial responders in the 0.1-3.0 mg/kg groups had among the lowest normalized peripheral clonal expansion, especially among CD8+ T cells.

To sequence the TCRbeta CDR3 region, genomic DNA was isolated from the sorted cells. The immunoSEQ Assay was used for sequencing of TCRbeta CDR3 regions. TCRdb's version of the immuneACCESS table is confined to in-frame rearrangements and falls short of the full clone set. An unresolved V gene accounts for under half of the shortfall where checked; the remainder is of unknown origin. The sample yields tens of thousands of clones; roughly 82% were counted once. The ten largest account for approximately 2.6% of the sample. From the cysteine up to the phenylalanine, the CDR3 has a length of 14 residues. Kept here is only the CDR3 DNA, which spans 42 bases and is read in frame from base 1. Relative to germline, V is 7 bases shorter and J is 2 bases shorter, with 10 bases between their ends. The germline V gene supplies CDR1 SGDLS and CDR2 YYNGEE. Patients with autoimmune disease history or receiving systemic immunosuppression were excluded from the trial. In every dose cohort, peripheral blood was drawn for TCR sequencing at baseline, cycle 4 day 1, and cycle 7 day 1. Samples were obtained from an open-label, multicenter, first-in-human phase I dose-escalation trial of ivuxolimab. Adults with locally advanced or metastatic melanoma, renal cell, hepatocellular, or head and neck squamous cell carcinoma were enrolled in the trial. Before TCR sequencing, CD4+ T cells and CD8+ T cells were sorted from peripheral blood as separate populations.

Remarks on this clone: Which antigen it targets is not known. No base quality values were provided; no much bigger clone lies one nucleotide off.

The sequence was collected from an adult with an advanced solid tumor such as melanoma, head and neck, liver or kidney cancer. The specimen was CD4+ or CD8+ T cells sorted from blood, collected in a trial of the OX40 agonist ivuxolimab. The sequence links TRBV9 to TRBJ2-6, and perhaps TRBD1 as D gene, on 5 matching bases. The CDR3 amino acid sequence is: CASSRVTGANVLTF. The DNA reads as follows: TGTGCCAGCTCCAGGGTCACTGGGGCCAACGTCCTGACTTTC.